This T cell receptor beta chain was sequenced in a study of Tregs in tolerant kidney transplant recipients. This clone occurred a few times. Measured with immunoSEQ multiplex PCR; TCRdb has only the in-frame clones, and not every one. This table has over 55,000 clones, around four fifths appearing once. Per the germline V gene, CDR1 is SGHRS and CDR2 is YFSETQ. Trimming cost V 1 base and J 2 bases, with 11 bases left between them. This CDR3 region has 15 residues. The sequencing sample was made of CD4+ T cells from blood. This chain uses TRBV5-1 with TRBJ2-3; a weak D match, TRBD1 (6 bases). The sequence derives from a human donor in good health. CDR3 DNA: TGCGCCAGCAGCTTGTCAGGGGTTAACACAGATACGCAGTATTTT. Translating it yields CASSLSGVNTDTQYF.